A selection of T cell receptor beta chains follows, all from one sample in a study of T cells in localized non-small cell lung cancer. Sequencing used immunoSEQ multiplex PCR; TCRdb keeps in-frame clones, though not all of them. Here the sample spans thousands of clones, 30% to 35% being singletons. This material consisted of lung tumor tissue, taken before any cancer treatment. Source of these receptors: a female donor at least 60 years old with stage II squamous cell lung carcinoma. Each CDR3 is given with its conserved first and last residue. D genes are given only for firm matches. A clone size is listed for some rows: how often the clone was seen (once, few, many), or a class if it is expanded.

DNA: TGTGCCAGCAGTTCAGGGTCCTTCACAGATACGCAGTATTTT
CDR3: CASSSGSFTDTQYF
size: few
V: TRBV6-8
J: TRBJ2-3
D: .

DNA: TGTGCCAGCAGCTTAGAGATGGGAGGTGTGGGGAACACTGAAGCTTTCTTT
CDR3: CASSLEMGGVGNTEAFF
size: few
V: TRBV11-3
J: TRBJ1-1
D: .

DNA: TGTGCCAGCTCACCGGAGGTGGTATTAGAAGAGACCCAGTACTTC
CDR3: CASSPEVVLEETQYF
size: .
V: TRBV18
J: TRBJ2-5
D: .

DNA: TGTGCCACCAGCGAATCGACCGGGCCGGGAGAGACCCAGTACTTC
CDR3: CATSESTGPGETQYF
size: .
V: TRBV15
J: TRBJ2-5
D: .

DNA: TGTGCCAGCAGCTTAGGCTCCAAGAACACCGGGGAGCTGTTTTTT
CDR3: CASSLGSKNTGELFF
size: few
V: TRBV11-3
J: TRBJ2-2
D: .

DNA: TGTGCCAGTACCCCACAGGTTACTAATGAAAAACTGTTTTTT
CDR3: CASTPQVTNEKLFF
size: .
V: TRBV19
J: TRBJ1-4
D: .

DNA: TGCGCCAGCAGCCAAGAAGGGAGGCAGCCAAATGAAAAACTGTTTTTT
CDR3: CASSQEGRQPNEKLFF
size: .
V: TRBV4-1
J: TRBJ1-4
D: .

DNA: TGTGCCAGCAGAACCGCCGGGACAGGGGGCAAATACGAGCAGTACTTC
CDR3: CASRTAGTGGKYEQYF
size: few
V: TRBV11-3
J: TRBJ2-7
D: TRBD1

DNA: TGTGCCAGTAAAGGAGAGGGCAGGGCTCCCTATGGCTACACCTTC
CDR3: CASKGEGRAPYGYTF
size: .
V: TRBV19
J: TRBJ1-2
D: .

DNA: TGTGCCAGCAGTTACGGGGGAGAGCAGTTCTTC
CDR3: CASSYGGEQFF
size: .
V: TRBV6-7
J: TRBJ2-1
D: .

DNA: TGTGCCAGCTCACGACAGGGAAACTATGGCTACACCTTC
CDR3: CASSRQGNYGYTF
size: few
V: TRBV18
J: TRBJ1-2
D: TRBD1

DNA: TGTGCCAGCTCACCCATCGGTGGGGTAAATGAAAAACTGTTTTTT
CDR3: CASSPIGGVNEKLFF
size: .
V: TRBV18
J: TRBJ1-4
D: .

DNA: TGTGCCATCAGTGAGTCAGGGGACAGGGGGCATGGCTACACCTTC
CDR3: CAISESGDRGHGYTF
size: medium-sized
V: TRBV10-3
J: TRBJ1-2
D: TRBD1

DNA: TGCGCCAGCAGTGAGTCGGAAGGTATGAGGGAAAGGTACTATGGCTACACCTTC
CDR3: CASSESEGMRERYYGYTF
size: .
V: TRBV10-1
J: TRBJ1-2
D: .

DNA: TGCGCCAGCAGCCGCTCCTCAGGGGGGGGTGACTATGGCTACACCTTC
CDR3: CASSRSSGGGDYGYTF
size: few
V: TRBV4-1
J: TRBJ1-2
D: TRBD1

DNA: TGTGCCAGTAGTATATCTTCTGGGAATCAGCCCCAGCATTTT
CDR3: CASSISSGNQPQHF
size: .
V: TRBV19
J: TRBJ1-5
D: .

DNA: TGTGCCACCAGCAGAGATCGTCAGGGGAACTATGGCTACACCTTC
CDR3: CATSRDRQGNYGYTF
size: large
V: TRBV15
J: TRBJ1-2
D: .

DNA: TGTGCCAGCAGTTACTCGAGGGCGGGACTTGGCGAGCAGTACTTC
CDR3: CASSYSRAGLGEQYF
size: .
V: TRBV6-4
J: TRBJ2-7
D: .

DNA: TGCGCCAGCAGCCAAGAAAAGCAGAGCACAGATACGCAGTATTTT
CDR3: CASSQEKQSTDTQYF
size: once
V: TRBV4-1
J: TRBJ2-3
D: .

DNA: TGTGCCAGTAGACCTGGGGAGAAAGCTAACTATGGCTACACCTTC
CDR3: CASRPGEKANYGYTF
size: .
V: TRBV19
J: TRBJ1-2
D: .

DNA: TGTGCCAGCAGTTATTCAGGGAACTATGGCTACACCTTC
CDR3: CASSYSGNYGYTF
size: few
V: TRBV6-8
J: TRBJ1-2
D: .

DNA: TGTGCCAGCAGCCCCTCCGAGCGGTCCTACAATGAGCAGTTCTTC
CDR3: CASSPSERSYNEQFF
size: .
V: TRBV11-1
J: TRBJ2-1
D: .

DNA: TGTGCCAGTAGTATAGTCCTTGAAGAGACCCAGTACTTC
CDR3: CASSIVLEETQYF
size: few
V: TRBV19
J: TRBJ2-5
D: .

DNA: TGTGCCAGCAGCCAAGTTGACAGCCATCTCTCCTACGAGCAGTACTTC
CDR3: CASSQVDSHLSYEQYF
size: .
V: TRBV14
J: TRBJ2-7
D: .

DNA: TGCAGCGTTGAACGGGCAAGCTATGGCTACACCTTC
CDR3: CSVERASYGYTF
size: .
V: TRBV29-1
J: TRBJ1-2
D: .

DNA: TGTGCCAGCTCAAACCGGGGGGAGACCCAGTACTTC
CDR3: CASSNRGETQYF
size: .
V: TRBV6-8
J: TRBJ2-5
D: .

DNA: TGTGCCAGCAGCGGGGGTGAGGCTGACGAGCAGTACTTC
CDR3: CASSGGEADEQYF
size: .
V: TRBV9
J: TRBJ2-7
D: .

DNA: TGTGCCAGCAAAGCCCAGGGCTGGAACACTGAAGCTTTCTTT
CDR3: CASKAQGWNTEAFF
size: .
V: TRBV6-8
J: TRBJ1-1
D: .

DNA: TGTGCCAGCAGTGAAGTGAGGGAGGTGAACGAGCAGTACTTC
CDR3: CASSEVREVNEQYF
size: .
V: TRBV6-1
J: TRBJ2-7
D: .

DNA: TGTGCCAGCAGTGAAGGGTCGGGTCCAGGCTACAATGAGCAGTTCTTC
CDR3: CASSEGSGPGYNEQFF
size: few
V: TRBV9
J: TRBJ2-1
D: .